The rows below give T cell receptor beta chains drawn from one sample of a study of tumor-infiltrating lymphocytes in primary liver carcinoma. TCRdb used MiXCR to reprocess the multiplex PCR reads, holding one entry per CDR3 protein. The sample lists under 150,000 distinct CDR3 sequences, less than 75% occurring once. The source material was tumor-adjacent normal liver tissue. Receptors originate from a woman aged 55-70 years with primary liver carcinoma and hepatitis B virus infection. Both conserved end residues are part of each CDR3. The D gene is left open where the match is weak. A clone size is listed for some rows: how often the clone was seen (once, few, many), or a class if it is expanded.

V	D	size	J	DNA	CDR3
TRBV6-5	-	-	TRBJ2-1	TGTGCCAGCATTTACTCGATTTCGGGTGTGGGGGAACAGTTCTTC	CASIYSISGVGEQFF
TRBV11-2	-	-	TRBJ2-2	TGTGCCAGCGGCTTAGAGGTTTGGGCGGCTGGGGAGATGTTTTTT	CASGLEVWAAGEMFF
TRBV7-9	-	many	TRBJ2-5	TGTGCCAGCAGCCAGGGCGGTGAGACCCAGTACTTC	CASSQGGETQYF
TRBV11-2	-	-	TRBJ1-1	TGTGCCAACAGCCATACAGGCCCGAGCACTGAAGCTTTCTTT	CANSHTGPSTEAFF
TRBV11-2	-	-	TRBJ2-1	TGTGCCAGTAGCTTCCGACGAAGCTCCTACGATGAGCAGTTCTTC	CASSFRRSSYDEQFF
TRBV11-3	-	-	TRBJ2-7	TGTGTCAGCAGTTTGCAGGTTACCTCAACCTACGAGCAGTACTTC	CVSSLQVTSTYEQYF
TRBV11-3	TRBD2	-	TRBJ2-1	TGTGCTAGCAGCTTAGGACGCGGGAGATTTTCCCAAAGCACCTACAATGAGCAGTTCTTC	CASSLGRGRFSQSTYNEQFF
TRBV6-6	TRBD1	-	TRBJ2-7	TGTGTCAGCAGTGGGCAGGACAGGGCATCCTGCGAGCAGTACTTC	CVSSGQDRASCEQYF
TRBV5-6	-	once	TRBJ2-6	TGTGCCAGCAGCCCGGGATTTACCTCTGGGGCCAACGTCCTGACTTTC	CASSPGFTSGANVLTF
TRBV29-1	-	-	TRBJ1-2	TGCAGCGTATGGGAGAACTTCTGCATCTTC	CSVWENFCIF
TRBV11-2	TRBD1	-	TRBJ2-7	TGTGCCAGCACCTTAGGACAGGGGTTATTCTACGAGCAGTACTTC	CASTLGQGLFYEQYF
TRBV6-1	-	-	TRBJ2-3	TGTGCCAGCAGTGATGGTGGCCCTGCAGATACGCGGTATTTT	CASSDGGPADTRYF
TRBV5-6	TRBD1	many	TRBJ2-1	TGTGCCAGCAGCTTGGACGTGGGACAGGTGAACAATGAGCAGTTCTTC	CASSLDVGQVNNEQFF
TRBV7-9	-	-	TRBJ2-3	TGTGCCAGCAGCTTAGGCGGAAGCACAGATACGGAGTATTTT	CASSLGGSTDTEYF
TRBV12-3/TRBV12-4	TRBD1	-	TRBJ2-3	TGTGCCAGCAACAAGGACAGGGGATTCACAGATACGCAGTATTTC	CASNKDRGFTDTQYF
TRBV6-4	-	few	TRBJ2-3	TGTGCCAGCATTGATGTAGCAGGAGGGTCCACAGATACGCAGTATTTT	CASIDVAGGSTDTQYF
TRBV6-6	TRBD1	-	TRBJ1-2	TGTGCCAGCAGTTCCCCATACGGGACAGGCTATGGCTGCACCTTC	CASSSPYGTGYGCTF
TRBV6-6	-	-	TRBJ2-2	TGTGCCAGCAGCCCAATTCGCATTCCGAACACCGGGGAGCTGTTTTTT	CASSPIRIPNTGELFF
TRBV24-1	-	few	TRBJ2-1	TGTGCCACCAGTCAATCGGTACGTGAGCAGTTCTTC	CATSQSVREQFF
TRBV5-4	-	many	TRBJ2-2	TGTGCCAGCAGCTTCCCTAACACCGGGGAGCTGTTTTTT	CASSFPNTGELFF
TRBV11-2	-	-	TRBJ1-5	TGTGCCAGCAGCTTTGGACGGGGGGGCAATCAGTCCCAGCATTTT	CASSFGRGGNQSQHF
TRBV28	TRBD1	-	TRBJ2-7	TGTGCCAGTATTCTGGGACAGGGGGTCTACGAGCAGTACTTC	CASILGQGVYEQYF
TRBV6-2/TRBV6-3	TRBD2	once	TRBJ2-1	TGTGCCAGCAGTAACCCCCTCGGGACTAGAGGGAGGGGAGGTGAGCAATTCTTC	CASSNPLGTRGRGGEQFF
TRBV10-3	-	-	TRBJ2-2	TGTGCCATCAGGGACATGGGGAAGGACACCGGGGAGCTATTTTTT	CAIRDMGKDTGELFF
TRBV15	-	few	TRBJ2-2	TGTGCCACCAGCAAGAGGCCAGGGGTTAGCACCGGGGAGCTGTTTTTT	CATSKRPGVSTGELFF
TRBV7-8	TRBD2	-	TRBJ2-2	TGTGCCAGCAGCGGCGGGAGTAGCGGGTACACCGGGGGGCTGTTTTTT	CASSGGSSGYTGGLFF
TRBV11-1	TRBD2	few	TRBJ2-1	TGTGCCAGCAGCCCCATAGCGGGAGCGTATTACGATGAGCAGTTCTTC	CASSPIAGAYYDEQFF
TRBV11-2	TRBD2	-	TRBJ2-3	TGTGCCAGCAGCTCTGAGCGGGAGGCCACAGATACGCAGTATTTT	CASSSEREATDTQYF
TRBV11-1	TRBD1	once	TRBJ2-2	TGTGCCAGCAACTGGACAGGGTCCCTTAACACCGGGGATTTGTTTTTT	CASNWTGSLNTGDLFF
TRBV12-3/TRBV12-4	-	-	TRBJ2-7	TGTGCCAGCAGCTCAATCAGGGGAAGTCCCTACGGGCAGTACTTC	CASSSIRGSPYGQYF
TRBV6-2/TRBV6-3	-	-	TRBJ2-7	TGTGCCTCCTCCGGGACCCCCCGCAAGGAGTACTTC	CASSGTPRKEYF
TRBV7-2	TRBD2	-	TRBJ2-7	TGTGCCAGCAGCTTTAGAGCGGGAAAAACCTACGAGCAGTACTTC	CASSFRAGKTYEQYF
TRBV11-2	-	-	TRBJ1-2	TGTGCCAGTAGCTTAGATCGGGTAGACGCCCATGGCTATACCTTC	CASSLDRVDAHGYTF
TRBV21-1	-	-	TRBJ2-5	TGTGGCAGCAGCAAACAACCCGGGGCGGCCGGCACTGCAGTGACCCAGTACTTC	CGSSKQPGAAGTAVTQYF
TRBV6-1	-	-	TRBJ2-5	TGTGCCAGCAGCTCAATCGACAGTAAAGAGATCCAGTACTTC	CASSSIDSKEIQYF
TRBV11-2	TRBD1	-	TRBJ1-4	TGTGCTAGCAACTTAGAGGGGACAGGTGGTTGGAGACTGTTTTTT	CASNLEGTGGWRLFF
TRBV29-1	-	-	TRBJ2-1	TGCAGTGCCCCCTCCCGCGGGGTGGCGGACAATGAGCCGTTCTTC	CSAPSRGVADNEPFF
TRBV29-1	TRBD2	-	TRBJ2-2	TGCAGGGGGGGGACTGATAACACCGGGGAGCTGTTTTTT	CRGGTDNTGELFF
TRBV4-2	-	many	TRBJ2-7	TGTGCCAGCAGCCAAGTCCCGGGACTCAACTCCTACGAGCAGTACTTC	CASSQVPGLNSYEQYF
TRBV11-2	-	-	TRBJ2-5	TGTGTCAGCAGCGCGCAGACAGGTAGGGAGACCCAGTACTTC	CVSSAQTGRETQYF
TRBV12-3/TRBV12-4	-	many	TRBJ2-1	TGTGCCAGCAGTTTAAGGTCGCCCATCGAGCAGTTCTTC	CASSLRSPIEQFF
TRBV12-3/TRBV12-4	TRBD1	-	TRBJ1-2	TGTGCCAGCAGTACCCAGGACAGGGCCGTATATGGCTACACCTTC	CASSTQDRAVYGYTF
TRBV30	-	many	TRBJ2-7	TGTGCCTGGAGTTGGTCGACCTACGAGCAGTACTTC	CAWSWSTYEQYF
TRBV11-2	TRBD2	-	TRBJ2-7	TGTGCCAGCAGTACACAACGGACTAGCGGGTTGACCTACGAGCAGTACTTC	CASSTQRTSGLTYEQYF
TRBV29-1	-	-	TRBJ1-3	TGCAGCGTCGGACATAGCTATGGAAACACCATATATTTT	CSVGHSYGNTIYF